Sequencing of this T cell receptor beta chain was carried out in a study of T-cell memory formation after mild COVID-19. Study background: For the most part, TCR clusters were specific to one donor.

General observations from the study: Shrinking CD4+ clones were chiefly CM and EM; CD8+ ones were chiefly EMRA. Prior to infection, memory already included some responding clones, suggesting cross-reactive memory joined.

Constant-segment primers served in 5'RACE that generated TCR alpha and TCR beta cDNA libraries bearing sample barcodes and UMIs. One entry per CDR3 protein, called by TCRdb with MiXCR from the 5' RACE reads. The data hold 250,000 or so distinct CDR3 sequences, with 8% to 9.5% observed a single time. Germline V gene lookup returns CDR1 SGHRS and CDR2 YFSETQ. The junction had 5 bases not matched to a gene; V was cut back by 4 bases and J by 8 bases. The length of the CDR3 is 14 residues. This clonotype has just a few counts. Its target is not known. This chain connects TRBV5-1 to TRBJ2-1; 11 bases match TRBD1. The TCR originated in a young man who had mild COVID-19 (a few samples of this study predate the infection). Cell type and time point are not known. Sequences were obtained from PBMCs or a T cell subset sorted from them (not recorded which). This CDR3 is CASSTRTGGDEQFF. In DNA form, the CDR3 reads TGCGCCAGCAGCACCCGGACAGGGGGCGATGAGCAGTTCTTC.